Listed below are T cell receptor beta chains from one sample, sequenced in a study of shared clonotypes between healthy human individuals. Here immunoSEQ multiplex PCR was the method, and the copy in TCRdb shows in-frame clones only, minus some. The sample lists some 2.4 million clones, 90% to 95% occurring once. Sequencing was performed on naive CD4+ T cells from PBMCs. The receptors shown here come from a man younger than 35 in good health. Some clones in this sample may be carry-over from other donors' samples. CDR3s include the opening cysteine and the closing phenylalanine or tryptophan. The order of the fields is J gene, CDR3 length, D gene, V gene, CDR3 protein. A D gene is named only where the DNA matches it firmly.

J gene: TRBJ2-3; CDR3 length: 17; D gene: TRBD2; V gene: TRBV7-2; CDR3 protein: CASSHFGGSGRSDTQYF
J gene: TRBJ2-1; CDR3 length: 15; D gene: TRBD2; V gene: TRBV11-2; CDR3 protein: CASSLLAGAYNEQFF
J gene: TRBJ2-5; CDR3 length: 15; D gene: -; V gene: TRBV5-1; CDR3 protein: CASSLGPEGDETQYF
J gene: TRBJ1-2; CDR3 length: 12; D gene: -; V gene: TRBV9; CDR3 protein: CASSGATRGYTF
J gene: TRBJ2-7; CDR3 length: 15; D gene: -; V gene: TRBV7-2; CDR3 protein: CASSLVGSTSYEQYF
J gene: TRBJ2-7; CDR3 length: 13; D gene: -; V gene: TRBV7-2; CDR3 protein: CASSYPSSYEQYF
J gene: TRBJ1-1; CDR3 length: 12; D gene: TRBD1; V gene: TRBV30; CDR3 protein: CARGQGGTEAFF
J gene: TRBJ2-2; CDR3 length: 15; D gene: -; V gene: TRBV5-1; CDR3 protein: CASSLITGRTGELFF
J gene: TRBJ1-5; CDR3 length: 15; D gene: -; V gene: TRBV2; CDR3 protein: CASSDQGRSNQPQHF
J gene: TRBJ2-7; CDR3 length: 14; D gene: TRBD2; V gene: TRBV5-4; CDR3 protein: CASRSGTSTLEQYF
J gene: TRBJ1-2; CDR3 length: 14; D gene: -; V gene: TRBV9; CDR3 protein: CASSVESRGYGYTF
J gene: TRBJ1-6; CDR3 length: 15; D gene: TRBD1; V gene: TRBV4-1; CDR3 protein: CASSQEGTDNSPLHF
J gene: TRBJ2-2; CDR3 length: 15; D gene: -; V gene: TRBV14; CDR3 protein: CASSSGLLNTGELFF
J gene: TRBJ2-7; CDR3 length: 14; D gene: -; V gene: TRBV5-1; CDR3 protein: CASSVQGRSYEQYF
J gene: TRBJ1-4; CDR3 length: 16; D gene: -; V gene: TRBV6-5; CDR3 protein: CASSNSISGSNEKLFF
J gene: TRBJ2-1; CDR3 length: 15; D gene: TRBD2; V gene: TRBV5-1; CDR3 protein: CASSLQLAGFNEQFF
J gene: TRBJ1-2; CDR3 length: 13; D gene: -; V gene: TRBV2; CDR3 protein: CASSETGPYGYTF
J gene: TRBJ2-7; CDR3 length: 17; D gene: -; V gene: TRBV9; CDR3 protein: CASSVAASAGLAYEQYF
J gene: TRBJ1-2; CDR3 length: 14; D gene: -; V gene: TRBV25-1; CDR3 protein: CASSEYNGAGGYTF
J gene: TRBJ2-2; CDR3 length: 17; D gene: -; V gene: TRBV7-3; CDR3 protein: CASSSPSPGARTGELFF
J gene: TRBJ2-5; CDR3 length: 13; D gene: -; V gene: TRBV29-1; CDR3 protein: CSAGGLTGETQYF
J gene: TRBJ2-7; CDR3 length: 16; D gene: -; V gene: TRBV21-1; CDR3 protein: CASSRMTTDRGYEQYF
J gene: TRBJ1-1; CDR3 length: 15; D gene: -; V gene: TRBV30; CDR3 protein: CAWRTGPGVDTEAFF
J gene: TRBJ2-7; CDR3 length: 11; D gene: TRBD2; V gene: TRBV20-1; CDR3 protein: CSPGGGSEQYF